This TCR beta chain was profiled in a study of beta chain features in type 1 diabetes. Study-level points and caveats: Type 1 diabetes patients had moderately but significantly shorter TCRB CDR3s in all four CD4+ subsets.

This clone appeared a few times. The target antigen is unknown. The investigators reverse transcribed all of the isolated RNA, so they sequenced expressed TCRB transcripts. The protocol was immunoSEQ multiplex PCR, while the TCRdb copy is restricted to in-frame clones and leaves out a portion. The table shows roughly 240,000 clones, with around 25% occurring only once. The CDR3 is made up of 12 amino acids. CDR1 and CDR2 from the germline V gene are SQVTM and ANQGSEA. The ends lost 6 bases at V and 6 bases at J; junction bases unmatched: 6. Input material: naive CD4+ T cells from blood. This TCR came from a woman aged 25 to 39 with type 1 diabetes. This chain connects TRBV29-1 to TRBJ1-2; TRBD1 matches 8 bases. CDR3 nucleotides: TGCAGCGTCGTAGGACAGGGTAATGGCTACACCTTC. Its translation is CSVVGQGNGYTF.